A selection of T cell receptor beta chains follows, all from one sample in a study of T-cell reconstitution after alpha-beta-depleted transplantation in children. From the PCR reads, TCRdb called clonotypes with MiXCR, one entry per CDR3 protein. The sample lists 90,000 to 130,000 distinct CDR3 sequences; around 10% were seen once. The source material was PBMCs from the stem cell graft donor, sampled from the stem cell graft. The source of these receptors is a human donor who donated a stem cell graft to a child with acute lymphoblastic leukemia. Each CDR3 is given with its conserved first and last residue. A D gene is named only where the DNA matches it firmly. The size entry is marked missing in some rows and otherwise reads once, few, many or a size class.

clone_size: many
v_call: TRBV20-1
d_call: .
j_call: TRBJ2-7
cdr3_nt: TGCAGTGCTAGGAAGAGACCGCTGACGGGGGCCGGGTACGAGCAGTACTTC
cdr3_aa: CSARKRPLTGAGYEQYF

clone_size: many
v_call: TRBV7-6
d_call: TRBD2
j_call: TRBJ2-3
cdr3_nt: TGTGCCAGCACCACCGCTAAGCGGGGCCCAGATACGCAGTATTTT
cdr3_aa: CASTTAKRGPDTQYF

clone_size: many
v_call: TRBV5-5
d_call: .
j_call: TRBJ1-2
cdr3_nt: TGTGCCAGCAGCCTACCGGGGGGGAACTATGGCTACACCTTC
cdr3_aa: CASSLPGGNYGYTF

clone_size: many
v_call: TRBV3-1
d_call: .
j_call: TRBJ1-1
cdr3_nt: TGTGCCAGCAGCCAGGCCTGGAGGACTGAAGCTTTCTTT
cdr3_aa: CASSQAWRTEAFF

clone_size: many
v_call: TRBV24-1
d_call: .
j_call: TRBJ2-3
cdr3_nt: TGTGCCACCAGTGCTGGCCCTACGCAGTATTTT
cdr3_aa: CATSAGPTQYF

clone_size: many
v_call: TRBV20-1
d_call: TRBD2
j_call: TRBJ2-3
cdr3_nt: TGCAGTGCTACCCCCGTCGAGCGGGAGTTTACAGATACGCAGTATTTT
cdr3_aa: CSATPVEREFTDTQYF

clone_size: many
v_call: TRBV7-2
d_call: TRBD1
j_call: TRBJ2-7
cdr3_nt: TGTGCCAGCAGCTTAGGGGACAGGCCTCACTACGAGCAGTACTTC
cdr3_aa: CASSLGDRPHYEQYF

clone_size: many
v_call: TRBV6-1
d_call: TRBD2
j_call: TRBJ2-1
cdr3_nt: TGTGCCAGCAGCCGGGGGGTAGCGGGAGGGTCCTACAATGAGCAGTTCTTC
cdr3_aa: CASSRGVAGGSYNEQFF

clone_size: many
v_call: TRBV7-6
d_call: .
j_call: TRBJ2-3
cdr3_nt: TGTGCCAGCAGCTTAGTGGGGGACTCAACCACAGATACGCAGTATTTT
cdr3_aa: CASSLVGDSTTDTQYF

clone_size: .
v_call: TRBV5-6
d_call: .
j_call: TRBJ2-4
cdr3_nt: TGTGCCAGCGGCCCCCAGCTCGTCGGCACCCCGGGGGAAAACATTCAGTACTTC
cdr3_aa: CASGPQLVGTPGENIQYF

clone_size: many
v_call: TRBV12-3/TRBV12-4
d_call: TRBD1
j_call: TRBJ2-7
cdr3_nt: TGTGCCAGCGCAATGCGGACAGGAGCGTACGAGCAGTACTTC
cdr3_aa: CASAMRTGAYEQYF

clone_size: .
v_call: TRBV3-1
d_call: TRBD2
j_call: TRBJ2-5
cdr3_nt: TGTGCCTCCACCCCCCCCGGTATTAGCGGGAGTCAAGAGACCCAGTACTTC
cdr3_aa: CASTPPGISGSQETQYF

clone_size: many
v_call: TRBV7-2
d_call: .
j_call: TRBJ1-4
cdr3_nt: TGTGCCAGCAGCCCCCTGGGATCAACTAATGAAAAACTGTTTTTT
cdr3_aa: CASSPLGSTNEKLFF

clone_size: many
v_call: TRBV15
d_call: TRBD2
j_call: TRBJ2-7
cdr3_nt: TGTGCCACCAGCAGAGTCGGTTGGAGCGGGGTCTACGAGCAGTACTTC
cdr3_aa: CATSRVGWSGVYEQYF

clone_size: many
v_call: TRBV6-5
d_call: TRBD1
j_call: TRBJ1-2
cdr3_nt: TGTGCCAGCAGTTACACCAATACAGGGGGCAATGGCTACACCTTC
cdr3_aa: CASSYTNTGGNGYTF